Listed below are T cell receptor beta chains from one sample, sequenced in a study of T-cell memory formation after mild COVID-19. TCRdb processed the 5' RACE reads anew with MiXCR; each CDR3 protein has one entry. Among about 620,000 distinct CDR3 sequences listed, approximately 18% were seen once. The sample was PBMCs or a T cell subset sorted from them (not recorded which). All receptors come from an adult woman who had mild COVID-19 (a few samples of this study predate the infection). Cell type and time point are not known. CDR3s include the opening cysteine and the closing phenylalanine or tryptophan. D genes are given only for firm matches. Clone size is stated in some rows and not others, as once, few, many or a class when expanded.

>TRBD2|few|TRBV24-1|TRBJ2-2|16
TGTGCCACCACCGGAAGCCCTAGCGGGACGGGCGGGGAGCTGTTTTTT
CATTGSPSGTGGELFF
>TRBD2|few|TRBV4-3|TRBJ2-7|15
TGCGCCAGCAGCCAAGGTATAGCGGGCATGTACGAGCAGTACTTC
CASSQGIAGMYEQYF
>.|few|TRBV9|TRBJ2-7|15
TGTGCCAGCAGCGTAGAGGGCCTCTGGGCCTACGAGCAGTACTTC
CASSVEGLWAYEQYF
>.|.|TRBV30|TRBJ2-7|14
TGTGCCTGGAGTTTCGGAGGGACCCTTGGCGAGCAGTACTTC
CAWSFGGTLGEQYF
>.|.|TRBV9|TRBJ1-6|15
TGTGCCAGCAGCGTAGAGCGGCAGGGTAATTCACCCCTCCACTTT
CASSVERQGNSPLHF
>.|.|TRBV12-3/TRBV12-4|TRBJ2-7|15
TGTGCCAGCAGTCTCGTTGGTGGCCACACCTACGAGCAGTACTTC
CASSLVGGHTYEQYF
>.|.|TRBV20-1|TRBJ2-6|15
TGCAGTGCTAGAGTTTCAGGGTCTGGGGCCAACGTCCTGACTTTC
CSARVSGSGANVLTF
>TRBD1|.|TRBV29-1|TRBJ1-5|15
TGCAGCGTGAAAGACAGGGGGGTAGGCAATCAGCCCCAGCATTTT
CSVKDRGVGNQPQHF
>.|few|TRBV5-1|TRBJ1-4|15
TGCGCCAGCAGCTTAGGTCCCGGGCCGCAGGAAAAACTGTTTTTT
CASSLGPGPQEKLFF
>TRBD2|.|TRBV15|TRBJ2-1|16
TGTGCCACCAGCAGAAATACCGGGACTAGCATCCATGAGCAGTTCTTC
CATSRNTGTSIHEQFF
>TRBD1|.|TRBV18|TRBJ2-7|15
TGTGCCAGCTCACCAGGGACAGGGGCTAAGTACGAGCAGTACTTC
CASSPGTGAKYEQYF
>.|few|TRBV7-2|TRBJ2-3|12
TGTGCCAGCAGCCCCGTCGGATTTACGCAGTATTTT
CASSPVGFTQYF
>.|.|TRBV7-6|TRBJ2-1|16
TGTGCCAGCAGCTTAGGCCAGGCCTCGTTATACAATGAGCAGTTCTTC
CASSLGQASLYNEQFF
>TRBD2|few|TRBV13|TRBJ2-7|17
TGTGCCAGCAGCTTTTATGGGCCCTTGGCGGGAGTTGACGAGCAGTACTTC
CASSFYGPLAGVDEQYF
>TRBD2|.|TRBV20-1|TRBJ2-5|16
TGCAGTGCTAGAGAGGCCAGCGGGAGCGTTAAAGAGACCCAGTACTTC
CSAREASGSVKETQYF
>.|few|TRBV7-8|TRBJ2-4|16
TGTGCCAGCAGCCTTCAGCTTGTAGCGGATAAAAACATTCAGTACTTC
CASSLQLVADKNIQYF
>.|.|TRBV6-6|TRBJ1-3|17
TGTGCCAGCACCCGCCCGGGACTAAGTGAGGCTGGAAACACCATATATTTT
CASTRPGLSEAGNTIYF
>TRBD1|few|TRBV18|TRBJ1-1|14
TGTGCCAGCTTTGGACAGGGGCACAACACTGAAGCTTTCTTT
CASFGQGHNTEAFF
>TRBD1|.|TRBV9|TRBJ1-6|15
TGTGCCAGCAGCTCTAGACAGGGGGCGAATTCACCCCTCCACTTT
CASSSRQGANSPLHF
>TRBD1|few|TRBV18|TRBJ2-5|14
TGTGCCAGCACACAAAGACAGGGCGAAGAGACCCAGTACTTC
CASTQRQGEETQYF
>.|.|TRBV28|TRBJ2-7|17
TGTGCCAGCAGTTTAGGTGCTGAGACAGCCGTGTATGAGGAGCAGTACTTC
CASSLGAETAVYEEQYF
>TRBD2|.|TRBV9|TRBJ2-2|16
TGTGCCAGCAGCGTGGTGGGACTAGCGAAGACCGGGGAGCTGTTTTTT
CASSVVGLAKTGELFF
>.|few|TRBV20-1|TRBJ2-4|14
TGCAGTGGCTCTGGGGGTGAAACGTTAAACATTCAGTACTTC
CSGSGGETLNIQYF
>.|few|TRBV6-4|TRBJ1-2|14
TGTGCCAGCAGTGGCGGCCCTCCGCACTATGGCTACACCTTC
CASSGGPPHYGYTF
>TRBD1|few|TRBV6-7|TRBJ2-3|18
TGTGCCAGCAGTTATGGTGTACACGGGACAGTGGGCACAGATACGCAGTATTTT
CASSYGVHGTVGTDTQYF